This T cell receptor (beta chain) was profiled in a study of blood T cells in healthy people across ages. Study results and caveats: The recorded TCR beta diversity per million T cells decreased in a roughly linear manner with age. Considered underestimates were the diversity estimates obtained from one million T cells.

It was with a sample-barcoded 5' primer and a J-beta primer mix that a second PCR of about 7 to 12 cycles was run. TCRdb fed the 5' RACE reads into MiXCR, producing one record per CDR3 protein. The sample has about 580,000 distinct CDR3 sequences, around 50% seen once. V shed 0 bases and J 1 base; nucleotides not matched to a gene: 4. The CDR3 sequence is 15 residues long. Germline assignment: CDR1 DFQATT and CDR2 SNEGSKA (reference sequence). Points on this clonotype: Its antigen is still unknown.

This receptor was taken from an elderly man in good health. J is TRBJ1-1 and V is TRBV20-1; 8 positions match TRBD1. Sequenced input: blood. CDR3 in amino acids: CSARDPGTGNTEAFF. CDR3 DNA: TGCAGTGCTAGAGATCCGGGGACAGGGAACACTGAAGCTTTCTTT.